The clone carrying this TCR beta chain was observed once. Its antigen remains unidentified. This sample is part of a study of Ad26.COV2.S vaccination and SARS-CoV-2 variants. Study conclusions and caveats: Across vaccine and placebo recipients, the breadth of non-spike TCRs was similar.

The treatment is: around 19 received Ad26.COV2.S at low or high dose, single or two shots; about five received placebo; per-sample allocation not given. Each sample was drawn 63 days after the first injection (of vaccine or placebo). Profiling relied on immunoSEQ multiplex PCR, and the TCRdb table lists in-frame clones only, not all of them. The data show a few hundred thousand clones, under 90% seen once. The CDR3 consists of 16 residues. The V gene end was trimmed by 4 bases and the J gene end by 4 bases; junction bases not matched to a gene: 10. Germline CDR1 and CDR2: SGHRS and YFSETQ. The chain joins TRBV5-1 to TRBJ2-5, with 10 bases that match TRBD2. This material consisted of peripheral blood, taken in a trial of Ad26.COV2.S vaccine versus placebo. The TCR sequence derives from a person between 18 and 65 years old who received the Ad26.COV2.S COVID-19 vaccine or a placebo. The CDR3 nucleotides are TGCGCCAGCAGCCCCATCACTAGCGGGGTAGTAGAGACCCAGTACTTC. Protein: CASSPITSGVVETQYF.